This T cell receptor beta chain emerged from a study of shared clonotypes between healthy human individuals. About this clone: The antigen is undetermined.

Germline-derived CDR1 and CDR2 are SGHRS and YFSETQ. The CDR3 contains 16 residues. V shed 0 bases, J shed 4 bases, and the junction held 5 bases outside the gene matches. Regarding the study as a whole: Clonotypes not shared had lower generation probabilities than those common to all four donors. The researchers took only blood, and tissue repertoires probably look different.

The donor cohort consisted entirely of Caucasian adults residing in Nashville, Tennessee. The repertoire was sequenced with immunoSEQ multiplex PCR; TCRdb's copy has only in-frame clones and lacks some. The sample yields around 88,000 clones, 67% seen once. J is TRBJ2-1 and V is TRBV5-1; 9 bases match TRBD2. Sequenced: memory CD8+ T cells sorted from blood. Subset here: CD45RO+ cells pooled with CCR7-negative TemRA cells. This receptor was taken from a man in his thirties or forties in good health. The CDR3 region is CASSLDPSGTYNEQFF. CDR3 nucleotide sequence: TGCGCCAGCAGCTTGGATCCTAGCGGGACTTACAATGAGCAGTTCTTC.